Listed here are 26 T cell receptor beta chains from one sample, sequenced in a study of T cell changes during pregnancy in multiple sclerosis (dated by TCRdb to between 2017 and 2020). Receptors were amplified or captured by the immunoSEQ multiplex PCR assay. TCRdb obtained this table from immuneACCESS and retained in-frame rearrangements with V and J assigned. These tables miss some clones; where compared with another copy, unresolved V genes account for less than half of the shortfall, and the remainder is unexplained. The sample yields 35,000 to 40,000 clones; about nine tenths were counted once. More than 0.95% of the sample comes from the top ten. This specimen was CD4+ T cells from peripheral blood mononuclear cells, taken before pregnancy. Receptor source: a female donor with multiple sclerosis, enrolled in a pregnancy study.

This chain connects TRBV11-2 to TRBJ2-7, with 10 positions matching TRBD2. Per germline, CDR1 SGHAT and CDR2 FQNNGV. V lost 2 bases and J lost 3; bases outside the gene matches: 4. This CDR3 is built from 15 residues. CDR3 bases: TGTGCCAGCAGCTTAATGGGACTAGCGCACTACGAGCAGTACTTC. This translates into CASSLMGLAHYEQYF.

This clone showed up just once. The genes are TRBV2 and TRBJ2-7; D not resolved. The CDR3 runs 11 residues. V dropped 5 bases and J dropped 13 bases, with 15 bases sitting between them. Germline CDR1 reads SNHLY; CDR2 reads FYNNEI. The CDR3 protein is CASSNNDTPYF. CDR3 in DNA: TGTGCCAGCAGTAATAACGACACCCCTTACTTC.

The chain employs TRBV27 and TRBJ2-1; D is uncertain. Looked up from germline, CDR1 is MNHEY and CDR2 is SMNVEV (reference sequence). The CDR3 covers 15 residues. The V and J ends lost 5 bases and 0 bases respectively, with 11 bases between them. For the CDR3, the DNA is TGTGCCAGCAGTCCTCCAGATCTCTCCTACAATGAGCAGTTCTTC. Its protein product is CASSPPDLSYNEQFF.

The CDR3 DNA reads TGCAGCGTTGAGGTGGGGGGGGGTCCAGATACGCAGTATTTT. Protein sequence: CSVEVGGGPDTQYF. The chain combines TRBV29-1 with TRBJ2-3; TRBD2 aligns across 7 bases. Germline CDR1 SQVTM, CDR2 ANQGSEA. This CDR3 spans 14 amino acids. V shed 3 bases, J shed 4 bases, and the junction held 7 bases outside the gene matches.

This chain uses TRBV6-4 with TRBJ2-7; 11 bases fit TRBD1. From germline, CDR1 is MRHNA and CDR2 SNTAGT. The length of the CDR3 is 14 residues. The V segment lost 6 bases and the J segment 2 bases; nucleotides outside the gene matches: 3. CDR3: CASSPGQGAYEQYF. The DNA for the CDR3 is TGTGCCAGCAGCCCGGGACAGGGGGCCTACGAGCAGTACTTC.

This clone was observed once. V is TRBV2 and J is TRBJ1-4; TRBD1 aligns across 8 bases. With 2 bases clipped from V and 6 bases from J, the junction kept 2 bases outside the gene matches. Germline CDR1 reads SNHLY; CDR2 reads FYNNEI. The CDR3 is made up of 14 amino acids. As DNA, the CDR3 is TGTGCCAGCAGTGAACAGGGGGCCTATGAAAAACTGTTTTTT. This gives the protein CASSEQGAYEKLFF.

The J gene is TRBJ1-1, the V gene TRBV11-2, with D perhaps TRBD1 (5 bases). Trimming pared 5 bases from V and 3 bases from J, leaving 10 bases between. The CDR3 is 13 amino acids. Germline-derived CDR1 and CDR2 are SGHAT and FQNNGV. CDR3 loop: CASSARQYTEAFF. The CDR3 DNA follows: TGTGCCAGCAGCGCCAGACAGTACACTGAAGCTTTCTTT.

This clone turned up a few times. The gene calls are TRBV5-6 and TRBJ1-2, with a possible D match to TRBD1 (5 bases). Germline lookup yields CDR1 SGHDT and CDR2 YYEEEE. This CDR3 region has 12 residues. V lost 3 bases and J 6 bases, leaving 9 bases between the germline ends. The DNA for the CDR3 is TGTGCCAGCAGCTGGGGGGGGGATGGCTACACCTTC. It yields the protein CASSWGGDGYTF.

The chain uses TRBV7-2 and TRBJ2-7; 13 nucleotides align to TRBD2. The CDR3 has 17 amino acids. V lost 5 bases and J lost 2; bases outside the gene matches: 9. CDR1 is SGHTA and CDR2 is FQGNSA in the germline V gene. CDR3 DNA: TGTGCCAGCAGCCCCCGGGCCGGGACTAGCGGGGCCTACGAGCAGTACTTC. Protein product: CASSPRAGTSGAYEQYF.

This clone has just one count. This chain uses TRBV4-1 with TRBJ2-2; D perhaps matches TRBD2 (6 bases). Looked up from germline, CDR1 is MGHRA and CDR2 is YSYEKL. The germline V and J ends were trimmed by 1 base and 6 bases, with 15 bases remaining between them. The CDR3 contains 16 residues. The CDR3: CASSQAVSGGAGELFF. The CDR3 bases are TGCGCCAGCAGCCAAGCGGTTTCCGGCGGGGCCGGGGAGCTGTTTTTT.

This clone was counted a few times. The chain is built from TRBV6-1 and TRBJ2-1, with 7 bases matching TRBD2. The germline gives CDR1 MNHNS, CDR2 SASEGT. The CDR3 totals 15 residues. V shed 3 bases and J 9 bases; nucleotides not matched to a gene: 11. The CDR3 region is CASSEGREIPGEQFF. DNA of the CDR3: TGTGCCAGCAGTGAGGGGAGGGAAATCCCGGGTGAGCAGTTCTTC.

This sequence joins TRBV7-2 and TRBJ2-7; TRBD1 might be the D (6 bases). The ends were cut back, 1 base at V and 2 bases at J, with 15 bases in the middle. From germline, CDR1 is SGHTA and CDR2 FQGNSA. The CDR3 contains 16 residues. The CDR3 sequence is CASSLGWGTPTYEQYF. CDR3 sequence (DNA): TGTGCCAGCAGCTTAGGATGGGGGACACCGACCTACGAGCAGTACTTC.

V gene TRBV2 combines with J gene TRBJ1-5; D unresolved. This CDR3 is 13 amino acids long. V was shortened by 4 bases and J by 9 bases, with 13 bases between the two germline ends. Germline values: CDR1 SNHLY, CDR2 FYNNEI. The CDR3 DNA reads as TGTGCCAGCAGTGTGGGCCTTGGATGGCCCCAGCATTTT. Translated, it gives CASSVGLGWPQHF.

The chain recombines TRBV6-6 with TRBJ2-7; TRBD1 aligns across 7 bases. The germline V gene has CDR1 MNHNY and CDR2 SVGAGI (reference sequence). The V and J ends lost 0 bases and 6 bases, in that order; junction bases with no gene match: 8. The CDR3 has 15 amino acids. This CDR3 is CASSYSTGRIGEQYF. The CDR3 nucleotides are TGTGCCAGCAGTTACTCGACAGGGCGGATCGGCGAGCAGTACTTC.

The chain is built from TRBV27 and TRBJ2-3, with D maybe TRBD1 (5 bases). Deletions cut 1 base from V and 3 bases from J, with 8 bases between. Germline V gene lookup returns CDR1 MNHEY and CDR2 SMNVEV (reference sequence). The CDR3 covers 14 residues. In DNA form, the CDR3 reads TGTGCCAGCAGTTTATGGGGCCAAACAGATACGCAGTATTTT. Translation: CASSLWGQTDTQYF.

The chain joins TRBV27 to TRBJ2-2, with 10 nucleotides matching TRBD2. The junction had 3 bases not matched to a gene; V was cut back by 2 bases and J by 6 bases. This CDR3 has 15 amino acids. Per germline, CDR1 MNHEY and CDR2 SMNVEV (reference sequence). The CDR3 bases are TGTGCCAGCAGTTTACTAGCGGGAGTGGCCGGGGAGCTGTTTTTT. Its translation: CASSLLAGVAGELFF.

The chain recombines TRBV9 with TRBJ2-7; D perhaps matches TRBD2 (6 bases). This CDR3 is 14 amino acids long. Germline V gene data show CDR1 as SGDLS and CDR2 as YYNGEE. V lost 8 bases and J 4 bases, leaving 19 bases between the germline ends. The CDR3 DNA follows: TGTGCCAGTTCTTCGACCCCCGGGGGATACGAGCAGTACTTC. It is translated as CASSSTPGGYEQYF.

The chain combines TRBV5-1 with TRBJ2-1; 7 bases are shared with TRBD2. Unmatched junction bases numbered 5, after V lost 0 bases and J lost 2 bases. Germline CDR1 reads SGHRS; CDR2 reads YFSETQ. CDR3 length: 16 residues. CDR3 sequence: CASSLVGRATYNEQFF. CDR3 in DNA: TGCGCCAGCAGCTTGGTTGGGAGGGCCACCTACAATGAGCAGTTCTTC.

The chain employs TRBV6-5 and TRBJ2-5, with 8 bases identical to TRBD2. There are 14 residues in the CDR3. The V gene's germline CDR1 is MNHEY and CDR2 SVGAGI. Unmatched junction bases numbered 3, after V lost 5 bases and J lost 1 base. The CDR3 is CASSGTSRQETQYF. The DNA of the CDR3 is TGTGCCAGCAGTGGGACTAGTCGCCAAGAGACCCAGTACTTC.

V and J are TRBV27 and TRBJ2-7; 7 bases map to TRBD1. Per the germline V gene, CDR1 is MNHEY and CDR2 is SMNVEV (reference sequence). This CDR3 contains 15 residues. Losses at the gene ends were 6 bases for V and 3 bases for J; bases not matched to a gene: 11. The CDR3 region has the DNA TGTGCCAGCAGGGCGACAGGGATCCACCTCTACGAGCAGTACTTC. Residues: CASRATGIHLYEQYF.

The V and J genes are TRBV27 and TRBJ1-5; D is ambiguous. Germline lookup yields CDR1 MNHEY and CDR2 SMNVEV (reference sequence). This CDR3 comprises 13 residues. The ends were cut back, 6 bases at V and 8 bases at J, with 14 bases in the middle. The CDR3, as DNA: TGTGCCAGCAGACCCAACGGAGCGGAGCCCCAGCATTTT. Amino acid sequence: CASRPNGAEPQHF.

The rearrangement joins TRBV29-1 to TRBJ2-7; D is possibly TRBD2 (6 bases). Trimming removed 4 bases from V and 3 bases from J, with 10 bases in between. The CDR3 length is 12 residues. Germline values: CDR1 SQVTM, CDR2 ANQGSEA. CDR3 in amino acids: CSVGASVYEQYF. The DNA for the CDR3 is TGCAGCGTTGGTGCTAGCGTCTACGAGCAGTACTTC.

CDR3 coding DNA: TGTGCCAGCACTGGAGGGTTTGAAAAACTGTTTTTT. This encodes CASTGGFEKLFF. The chain employs TRBV2 and TRBJ1-4; D is undetermined. V was trimmed by 7 bases and J by 7 bases, leaving 10 bases between them. The CDR3 totals 12 residues. Per the germline V gene, CDR1 is SNHLY and CDR2 is FYNNEI.

This clone was detected once. The CDR3 DNA is TGTGCCAGCAGCTCCAGGGATAATAGTGTAGCCAAAAACATTCAGTACTTC. Amino acid sequence: CASSSRDNSVAKNIQYF. The V and J genes are TRBV7-6 and TRBJ2-4, with D possibly being TRBD1 (5 bases). V was trimmed by 4 bases and J by 0 bases, leaving 16 bases between them. CDR1 and CDR2 (germline): SGHVS, FNYEAQ. The CDR3 length is 17 residues.

The chain uses TRBV4-1 and TRBJ1-3; D gene uncertain. Trimming stripped 0 bases from V and 2 bases from J, with 14 bases between. The length of the CDR3 is 17 residues. Germline CDR1 reads MGHRA; CDR2 reads YSYEKL. CDR3 in DNA: TGCGCCAGCAGCCAAGAGATGCAGGTTCCGCCTGGAAACACCATATATTTT. Protein product: CASSQEMQVPPGNTIYF.

This CDR3 reads CASLRQGNYGYTF. The CDR3 DNA reads TGTGCCAGCTTAAGACAGGGCAATTACGGCTACACCTTC. The chain carries TRBV6-1 and TRBJ1-2, with TRBD1 matching 7 bases. With V trimmed by 8 bases and J by 8 bases, 11 bases remained unmatched. CDR1 and CDR2 (germline): MNHNS, SASEGT. This CDR3 comprises 13 residues.